The 29 T cell receptor beta chains given below trace back to one sample, sequenced in a study of T cell responses to AZD1222 COVID-19 vaccine. Sequencing was performed with immunoSEQ multiplex PCR; in TCRdb, only in-frame clones are kept and a portion is missing. The sample has approximately 74,000 clones, roughly nine tenths seen once. The specimen comprised peripheral blood, sampled 28 days after the second AZD1222 dose. These receptors were taken from an adult who received the AZD1222 COVID-19 vaccine.

This clone was recorded once. The rearrangement uses TRBV3-1 (or the pseudogene TRBV3-2) and TRBJ1-1; D remains ambiguous. Germline V gene sequence: CDR1 LGHDT, CDR2 YNNKEL (reference sequence). The V and J ends lost 0 bases and 5 bases respectively, with 4 bases between them. The CDR3 runs 12 residues. The CDR3 sequence: CASSQDQTEAFF. The DNA of the CDR3 is TGTGCCAGCAGCCAAGATCAAACTGAAGCTTTCTTT.

The chain joins TRBV29-1 to TRBJ2-7; 8 bases are a match to TRBD1. V shed 7 bases, J shed 2 bases, and the junction held 10 bases outside the gene matches. The CDR3 consists of 14 residues. Germline V gene lookup returns CDR1 SQVTM and CDR2 ANQGSEA. The CDR3 protein is CSAVKGQDAYEQYF. CDR3 nucleotide sequence: TGCAGCGCCGTCAAGGGACAGGACGCCTACGAGCAGTACTTC.

The chain uses TRBV5-1 and TRBJ1-6, with 7 bases fitting TRBD1. Looked up from germline, CDR1 is SGHRS and CDR2 is YFSETQ. J was trimmed by 5 bases and V by 0 bases; bases with no gene match: 5. This CDR3 spans 16 amino acids. The CDR3 is CASSLATGRNNSPLHF. CDR3 in DNA: TGCGCCAGCAGCTTGGCGACAGGGCGCAATAATTCACCCCTCCACTTT.

This chain links TRBV19 with TRBJ1-2, with 11 positions matching TRBD1. With V trimmed by 5 bases and J by 4 bases, 9 bases remained unmatched. In germline, CDR1 is LNHDA, CDR2 SQIVND (reference sequence). The CDR3 runs 16 residues. CDR3 residues: CASSVGQGALLYGYTF. The DNA of the CDR3 is TGTGCCAGTAGTGTTGGACAGGGGGCACTCCTCTATGGCTACACCTTC.

This chain joins TRBV7-2 and TRBJ1-5; TRBD1 aligns across 8 bases. This CDR3 is 13 amino acids long. V trimming: 5 bases; J trimming: 7 bases; junction bases outside the gene matches: 4. Germline assignment: CDR1 SGHTA and CDR2 FQGNSA. The CDR3 spells CASSRAGGQPQHF. The CDR3 DNA sequence: TGTGCCAGCAGCAGGGCAGGGGGCCAGCCCCAGCATTTT.

V usage is TRBV30 and J usage is TRBJ1-2; no reliable D call. V was trimmed by 1 base and J by 7 bases, leaving 13 bases between them. Germline V gene data show CDR1 as GTSNPN and CDR2 as SVGIG (reference sequence). This CDR3 contains 13 residues. The CDR3 nucleotides are TGTGCCTGGAGTGCTGAGGGATTGTTTGGCTACACCTTC. The encoded protein is CAWSAEGLFGYTF. The full variable domain, in which reference TRBV30 and TRBJ1-2 provide the parts outside the CDR3, is SQTIHQWPATLVQPVGSPLSLECTVEGTSNPNLYWYRQAAGRGLQLLFYSVGIGQISSEVPQNLSASRPQDRQFILSSKKLLLSDSGFYLCAWSAEGLFGYTFGSGTRLTVV.

J is TRBJ2-7 and V is TRBV6-5, with 7 bases lining up with TRBD1. The CDR3 sequence is 12 residues long. Germline V CDR1 and CDR2: MNHEY, SVGAGI. V was clipped by 4 bases and J by 5 bases; unmatched bases: 2. CDR3: CASSSTGDEQYF. The DNA for the CDR3 is TGTGCCAGCAGTTCTACAGGGGACGAGCAGTACTTC.

The chain links TRBV11-2 to TRBJ1-4; D is unclear. The CDR3 extends over 15 amino acids. Trimming removed 1 base at V and 4 bases at J, with 10 bases between. Germline CDR1 SGHAT, CDR2 FQNNGV. The CDR3 loop is CASSLGPRNNEKLFF. DNA for the CDR3: TGTGCCAGCAGCTTAGGGCCCCGAAATAATGAAAAACTGTTTTTT.

The chain joins TRBV28 to TRBJ1-2, with unresolved D. This CDR3 comprises 13 residues. Trimming left V 6 bases short and J 2 bases short, with 10 bases between. Germline V CDR1 and CDR2: MDHEN, SYDVKM. The CDR3 spells CASRLDANYGYTF. In DNA form, the CDR3 reads TGTGCCAGCAGACTTGACGCAAACTATGGCTACACCTTC.

The CDR3 loop reads CASSRAGTVFPGLARDEQFF. The CDR3 bases are TGTGCCAGTAGTCGGGCCGGGACCGTTTTTCCCGGACTAGCGAGGGATGAGCAGTTCTTC. The chain employs TRBV19 and TRBJ2-1, with 9 bases lining up with TRBD2. Germline V gene sequence: CDR1 LNHDA, CDR2 SQIVND (reference sequence). Losses at the gene ends were 5 bases for V and 8 bases for J; bases not matched to a gene: 25. This CDR3 is 20 amino acids long. The variable domain in full, completed from reference TRBV19 and TRBJ2-1, reads DGGITQSPKYLFRKEGQNVTLSCEQNLNHDAMYWYRQDPGQGLRLIYYSQIVNDFQKGDIAEGYSVSREKKESFPLTVTSAQKNPTAFYLCASSRAGTVFPGLARDEQFFGPGTRLTVL.

Comment on this clone: Relative to the germline gene, one junction end is altered; a read error may explain this. The genes are TRBV3-1 (or the pseudogene TRBV3-2) and TRBJ1-6, with 7 bases aligning to TRBD1. CDR1 LGHDT and CDR2 YNNKEL come from the germline V gene (reference sequence). The CDR3 covers 19 residues. The CDR3 DNA reads TGTGCCGGCAGCCAAGATCTTTGCATGGCCGGGACAGCCAATTCACCCCTCCACTTT. It yields the protein CAGSQDLCMAGTANSPLHF.

The chain carries TRBV7-2 and TRBJ1-1; D is unresolved. Germline V CDR1 and CDR2: SGHTA, FQGNSA. There are 12 residues in the CDR3. V was cut by 3 bases and J by 3 bases, with 5 bases left in between. In DNA, the CDR3 is TGTGCCAGCAGCTTCTTGGACACTGAAGCTTTCTTT. Protein product: CASSFLDTEAFF.

The chain uses TRBV6-5 and TRBJ1-2, with 7 positions matching TRBD1. Trimming at V came to 6 bases and at J to 4 bases, leaving 11 bases not matched to a gene. Germline assignment: CDR1 MNHEY and CDR2 SVGAGI. This CDR3 spans 15 amino acids. The CDR3 here is CASSRTGVNSYGYTF. CDR3 DNA sequence: TGTGCCAGCAGCCGAACAGGGGTGAACTCCTATGGCTACACCTTC.

The chain uses TRBV5-1 and TRBJ2-1; 7 nucleotides align to TRBD2. CDR1 SGHRS and CDR2 YFSETQ come from the germline V gene. Germline trimming cut 0 bases from V and 7 bases from J; bases unmatched to any gene: 16. The CDR3 has 18 amino acids. The CDR3 DNA is TGCGCCAGCAGCTTGGGGTACCAAGGACTAGAACTGATGAATGAGCAGTTCTTC. Translated: CASSLGYQGLELMNEQFF.

The rearrangement joins TRBV5-1 to TRBJ2-7, with TRBD1 matching 11 bases. Looked up from germline, CDR1 is SGHRS and CDR2 is YFSETQ. Trimming removed 4 bases from V and 6 bases from J; junction bases left unmatched: 6. The CDR3 covers 14 residues. CDR3 sequence reads: CASSNPGTGGEQYF. The CDR3 nucleotides read TGCGCCAGCAGCAACCCCGGGACAGGGGGCGAGCAGTACTTC.

This CDR3 reads CASSYGSPGNQPQHF. As DNA, the CDR3 is TGTGCCAGCAGTTATGGTAGCCCTGGCAATCAGCCCCAGCATTTT. The chain combines TRBV6-2 or TRBV6-3 with TRBJ1-5; D gene unclear. The CDR3 covers 15 residues. V was shortened by 3 bases and J by 2 bases, with 11 bases between the two germline ends. CDR1 and CDR2 from the germline V gene are MNHEY and SVGEGT.

This chain uses TRBV5-1 with TRBJ2-5, with TRBD2 matching over 11 bases. The CDR3 is 14 residues long. Germline V gives CDR1 SGHRS, CDR2 YFSETQ. The trim removed 5 bases at V and 2 bases at J, leaving 2 bases unmatched. The CDR3 reads CASRTSGVQETQYF. The CDR3 DNA sequence: TGCGCCAGCAGGACTAGCGGGGTTCAAGAGACCCAGTACTTC.

The chain has TRBV5-1 and TRBJ2-3, with 9 positions matching TRBD2. Germline V gives CDR1 SGHRS, CDR2 YFSETQ. The CDR3 is made up of 15 amino acids. V was clipped by 0 bases and J by 5 bases; unmatched bases: 4. CDR3 sequence reads: CASSLEGLAKDTQYF. Written as DNA, the CDR3 is TGCGCCAGCAGCTTGGAGGGACTAGCTAAAGATACGCAGTATTTT.

The V gene is TRBV4-1, the J gene TRBJ2-2; D is perhaps TRBD1 (6 bases). The CDR3 contains 15 residues. V was clipped by 2 bases and J by 1 base, with 8 bases between them. CDR1 is MGHRA, CDR2 YSYEKL, per germline. The CDR3 DNA is TGCGCCAGCAGCCAACACAGGGAGAACACCGGGGAGCTGTTTTTT. Amino acid sequence: CASSQHRENTGELFF.

The V call is TRBV5-1, the J call TRBJ1-2; D may be TRBD1 (5 bases). Germline V lookup: CDR1 SGHRS, CDR2 YFSETQ. Deletions cut 3 bases from V and 2 bases from J, with 11 bases between. CDR3 length: 14 amino acids. The CDR3 region is CASSWGGDNYGYTF. DNA for the CDR3: TGCGCCAGCAGCTGGGGGGGAGACAACTATGGCTACACCTTC.

V gene TRBV18 combines with J gene TRBJ1-3, with D hard to call. The CDR3 runs to 15 residues. The V end was cut by 6 bases, the J end by 4 bases, with 16 bases between. CDR1 and CDR2 from the germline V gene are KGHSH and LQKENI. CDR3 in amino acids: CASSPADSDGNTIYF. For the CDR3, the DNA is TGTGCCAGCTCCCCTGCGGATTCGGACGGAAACACCATATATTTT.

The chain joins TRBV6-5 to TRBJ1-5; TRBD1 is a possible D gene (6 bases). This CDR3 region has 15 residues. The ends were cut back, 6 bases at V and 6 bases at J, with 18 bases in the middle. Germline CDR1 is MNHEY and CDR2 is SVGAGI. CDR3 amino acids: CASSNMGASGQPQHF. The CDR3 nucleotides read TGTGCCAGCAGCAACATGGGGGCGTCGGGTCAGCCCCAGCATTTT.

This clone was found once. This rearrangement joins TRBV28 to TRBJ2-7; D is perhaps TRBD1 or TRBD2 (6 bases each). The CDR3 loop spans 15 amino acids. V gave up 4 bases and J gave up 5 bases, with 18 bases separating them. Germline V gives CDR1 MDHEN, CDR2 SYDVKM. DNA for the CDR3: TGTGCCAGCAGTTCCGGGGGTGCAGGGGACCACGAGCAGTACTTC. This sequence encodes CASSSGGAGDHEQYF.

The J gene is TRBJ1-4, the V gene TRBV4-1; tentative D call: TRBD1 (5 bases). Germline V gene lookup returns CDR1 MGHRA and CDR2 YSYEKL. The CDR3 runs to 15 residues. V was shortened by 1 base and J by 4 bases, with 10 bases between the two germline ends. The chain's CDR3 is CASSQVRAYNEKLFF. The CDR3 bases are TGCGCCAGCAGCCAAGTCAGGGCTTATAATGAAAAACTGTTTTTT.

CDR3 amino acids: CASSLGLAADQETQYF. The CDR3 DNA sequence: TGCGCCAGCAGCTTGGGACTAGCGGCCGACCAAGAGACCCAGTACTTC. This chain joins TRBV5-1 and TRBJ2-5, with 9 bases fitting TRBD2. Per germline, CDR1 SGHRS and CDR2 YFSETQ. The CDR3 totals 16 residues. With 0 bases clipped from V and 0 bases from J, the junction kept 3 bases outside the gene matches. The full variable domain, in which reference TRBV5-1 and TRBJ2-5 provide the parts outside the CDR3, is KAGVTQTPRYLIKTRGQQVTLSCSPISGHRSVSWYQQTPGQGLQFLFEYFSETQRNKGNFPGRFSGRQFSNSRSEMNVSTLELGDSALYLCASSLGLAADQETQYFGPGTRLLVL.

J is TRBJ2-2 and V is TRBV19; 9 nucleotides agree with TRBD1. This CDR3 is 16 amino acids long. CDR1 and CDR2 (germline): LNHDA, SQIVND (reference sequence). Unmatched junction bases numbered 12, after V lost 5 bases and J lost 8 bases. CDR3 loop: CASSLGQGLQPGELFF. The CDR3 DNA reads TGTGCCAGTAGTTTGGGACAGGGTCTTCAACCTGGGGAGCTGTTTTTT.

The chain couples TRBV5-4 to TRBJ1-2, with D maybe TRBD1 (6 bases). The V gene's germline CDR1 is SGHNT and CDR2 YYREEE (reference sequence). CDR3 length equals 15 residues. With 4 bases removed from V and 4 bases from J, the gap between germline ends came to 17 bases. The CDR3 DNA sequence: TGTGCCAGCAGCCGCCCCCCTCGGGACACCTATGGCTACACCTTC. It specifies CASSRPPRDTYGYTF.

V and J are TRBV5-1 and TRBJ1-1, with D tentatively TRBD1 (5 bases). V was clipped by 4 bases and J by 7 bases, with 17 bases between them. The CDR3 covers 14 residues. CDR1 and CDR2 from the germline V gene are SGHRS and YFSETQ. The CDR3 protein is CASSTGGVGGEAFF. CDR3 bases: TGCGCCAGCAGCACGGGCGGTGTGGGGGGTGAAGCTTTCTTT.

This clone has only one observation. The chain links TRBV7-9 to TRBJ1-2, with D perhaps matching TRBD1 (6 bases). Germline loops: CDR1 SEHNR, CDR2 FQNEAQ (reference sequence). V dropped 11 bases and J dropped 1 base, with 14 bases sitting between them. CDR3 length equals 13 residues. DNA for the CDR3: TGTGCCCCGGGGGACACTATTAACTATGGCTACACCTTC. Protein product: CAPGDTINYGYTF.